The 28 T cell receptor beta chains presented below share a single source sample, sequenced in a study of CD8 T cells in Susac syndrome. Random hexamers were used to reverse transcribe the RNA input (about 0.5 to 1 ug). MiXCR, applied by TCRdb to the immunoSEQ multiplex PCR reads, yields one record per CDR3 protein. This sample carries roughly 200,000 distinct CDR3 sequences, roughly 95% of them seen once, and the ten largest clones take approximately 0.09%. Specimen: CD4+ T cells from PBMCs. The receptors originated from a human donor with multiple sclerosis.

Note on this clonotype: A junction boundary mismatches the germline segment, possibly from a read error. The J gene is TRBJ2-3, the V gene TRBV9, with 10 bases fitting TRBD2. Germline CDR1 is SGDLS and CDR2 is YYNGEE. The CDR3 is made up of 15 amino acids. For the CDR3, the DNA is TGTACCAGCAGTCAAGCGGGGGGGCAGACAGATACGCAGTATTTT. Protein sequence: CTSSQAGGQTDTQYF.

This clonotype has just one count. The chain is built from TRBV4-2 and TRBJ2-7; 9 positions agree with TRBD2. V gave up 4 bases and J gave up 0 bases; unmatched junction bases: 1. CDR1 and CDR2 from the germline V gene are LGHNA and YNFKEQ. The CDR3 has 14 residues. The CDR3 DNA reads TGTGCCAGCAGCCGCGGGGGGGCCTCCTACGAGCAGTACTTC. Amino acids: CASSRGGASYEQYF.

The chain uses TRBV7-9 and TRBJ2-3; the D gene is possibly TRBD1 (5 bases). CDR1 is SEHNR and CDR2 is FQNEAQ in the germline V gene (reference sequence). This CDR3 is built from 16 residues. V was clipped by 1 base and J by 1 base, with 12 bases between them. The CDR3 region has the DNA TGTGCCAGCAGCTTAGACCGCAGGGCGGGCACAGATACGCAGTATTTT. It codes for CASSLDRRAGTDTQYF.

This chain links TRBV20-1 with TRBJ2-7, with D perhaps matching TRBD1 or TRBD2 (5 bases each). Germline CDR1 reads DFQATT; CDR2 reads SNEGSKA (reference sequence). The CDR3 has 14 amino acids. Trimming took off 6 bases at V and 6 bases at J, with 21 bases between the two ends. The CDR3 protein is CSANRGMPAGEQYF. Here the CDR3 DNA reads TGCAGTGCGAATAGGGGCATGCCGGCGGGCGAGCAGTACTTC.

The CDR3 coding sequence is TGTGCCAGCAGCGCCGCAGGGGGCGCCAACACAGATACGCAGTATTTT. It codes for CASSAAGGANTDTQYF. This rearrangement joins TRBV9 to TRBJ2-3, with 8 positions matching TRBD1. Trimming removed 3 bases from V and 2 bases from J; junction bases left unmatched: 8. This CDR3 spans 16 amino acids. The V gene's germline CDR1 is SGDLS and CDR2 YYNGEE. The whole variable domain, filled in from reference TRBV9 and TRBJ2-3, reads DSGVTQTPKHLITATGQRVTLRCSPRSGDLSVYWYQQSLDQGLQFLIQYYNGEERAKGNILERFSAQQFPDLHSELNLSSLELGDSALYFCASSAAGGANTDTQYFGPGTRLTVL.

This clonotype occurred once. CDR3 in DNA: TGTGCAACCCAGACCCGACTTCAAGAGACCCAGTACTTC. Translation gives CATQTRLQETQYF. V usage is TRBV6-5 and J usage is TRBJ2-5; D call uncertain. CDR1 and CDR2 (germline): MNHEY, SVGAGI. This CDR3 is built from 13 residues.

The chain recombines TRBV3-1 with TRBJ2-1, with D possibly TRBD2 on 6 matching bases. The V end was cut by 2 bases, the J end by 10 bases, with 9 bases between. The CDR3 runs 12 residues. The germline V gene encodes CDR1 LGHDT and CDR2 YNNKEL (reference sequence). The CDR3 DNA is TGTGCCAGCAGCCAACATGGGGGGGAGCAGTTCTTC. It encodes CASSQHGGEQFF.

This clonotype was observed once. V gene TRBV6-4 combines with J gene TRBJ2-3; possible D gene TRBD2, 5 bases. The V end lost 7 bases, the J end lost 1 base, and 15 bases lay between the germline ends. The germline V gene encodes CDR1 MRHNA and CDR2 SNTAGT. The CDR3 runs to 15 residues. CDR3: CASKYRSGGTDTQYF. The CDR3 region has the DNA TGTGCCAGCAAGTACAGAAGCGGTGGCACAGATACGCAGTATTTT.

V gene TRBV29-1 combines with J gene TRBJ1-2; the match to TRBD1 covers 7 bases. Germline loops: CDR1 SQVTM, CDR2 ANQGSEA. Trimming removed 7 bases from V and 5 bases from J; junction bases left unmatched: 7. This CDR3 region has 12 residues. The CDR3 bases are TGCAGCGCTAGACAGGGCGAGTATGGCTACACCTTC. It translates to CSARQGEYGYTF.

CDR3 protein: CASSIPGAEGETQYF. DNA of the CDR3: TGTGCCAGTAGTATACCGGGGGCCGAAGGCGAGACCCAGTACTTC. The chain couples TRBV19 to TRBJ2-5, with D perhaps given as TRBD1 or TRBD2 (6 bases each). Per germline, CDR1 LNHDA and CDR2 SQIVND (reference sequence). The CDR3 is 15 amino acids. The V end was cut by 2 bases, the J end by 5 bases, with 15 bases between.

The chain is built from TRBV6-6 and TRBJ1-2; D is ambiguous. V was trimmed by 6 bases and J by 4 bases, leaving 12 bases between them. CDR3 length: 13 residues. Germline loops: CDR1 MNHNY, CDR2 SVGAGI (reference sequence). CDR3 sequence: CASSSSDFYGYTF. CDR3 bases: TGTGCCAGCAGCTCCTCCGATTTCTATGGCTACACCTTC.

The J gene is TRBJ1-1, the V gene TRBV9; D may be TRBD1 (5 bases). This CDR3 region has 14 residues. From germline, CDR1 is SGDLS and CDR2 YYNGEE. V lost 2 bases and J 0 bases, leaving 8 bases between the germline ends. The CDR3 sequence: CASSVGALNTEAFF. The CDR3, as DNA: TGTGCCAGCAGCGTTGGGGCCCTGAACACTGAAGCTTTCTTT.

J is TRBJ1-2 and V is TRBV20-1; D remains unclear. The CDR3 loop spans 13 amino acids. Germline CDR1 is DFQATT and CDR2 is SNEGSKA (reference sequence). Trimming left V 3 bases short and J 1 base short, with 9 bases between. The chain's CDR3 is CSASEQRNYGYTF. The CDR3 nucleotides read TGCAGTGCTAGCGAACAGCGTAACTATGGCTACACCTTC.

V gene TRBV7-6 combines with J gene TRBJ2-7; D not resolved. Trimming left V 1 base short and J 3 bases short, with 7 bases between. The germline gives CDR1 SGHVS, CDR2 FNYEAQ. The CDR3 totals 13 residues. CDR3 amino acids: CASSLGQFYEQYF. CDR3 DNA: TGTGCCAGCAGCTTAGGGCAGTTCTACGAGCAGTACTTC. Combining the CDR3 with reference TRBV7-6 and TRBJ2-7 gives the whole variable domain GAGVSQSPRYKVTKRGQDVALRCDPISGHVSLYWYRQALGQGPEFLTYFNYEAQQDKSGLPNDRFSAERPEGSISTLTIQRTEQRDSAMYRCASSLGQFYEQYFGPGTRLTVT.

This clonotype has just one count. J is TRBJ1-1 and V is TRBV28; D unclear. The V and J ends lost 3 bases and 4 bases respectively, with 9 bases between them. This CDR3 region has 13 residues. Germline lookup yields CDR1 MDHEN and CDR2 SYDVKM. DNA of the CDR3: TGTGCCAGCAGTTTCGTCGACGGCACTGAAGCTTTCTTT. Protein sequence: CASSFVDGTEAFF.

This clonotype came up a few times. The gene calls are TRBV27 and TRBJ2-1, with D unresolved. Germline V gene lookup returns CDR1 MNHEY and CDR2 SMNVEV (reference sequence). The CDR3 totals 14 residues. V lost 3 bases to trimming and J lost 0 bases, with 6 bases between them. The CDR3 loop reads CASSLVSSYNEQFF. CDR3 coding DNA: TGTGCCAGCAGTTTGGTCTCCTCCTACAATGAGCAGTTCTTC.

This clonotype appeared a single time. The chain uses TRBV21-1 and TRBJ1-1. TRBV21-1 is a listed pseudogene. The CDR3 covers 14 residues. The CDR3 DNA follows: TGTGCCAGCAGCAAACGGAGACTGAACACTGAAGCTTTCTTT. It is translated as CASSKRRLNTEAFF.

The CDR3 DNA follows: TGCGCCAGCAGCGACCTCGGGAAGAATGAAAAACTGTTTTTT. Its translation is CASSDLGKNEKLFF. The V and J genes are TRBV4-1 and TRBJ1-4; D not certain. The ends were cut back, 5 bases at V and 5 bases at J, with 12 bases in the middle. Germline CDR1 is MGHRA and CDR2 is YSYEKL. The CDR3 consists of 14 residues.

The CDR3 here is CASRTGVGELFF. For the CDR3, the DNA is TGTGCCAGCAGGACAGGGGTAGGGGAGCTGTTTTTT. The V gene is TRBV6-5, the J gene TRBJ2-2; 8 nucleotides match TRBD1. CDR3 length: 12 residues. Germline assignment: CDR1 MNHEY and CDR2 SVGAGI. Trimming cost V 6 bases and J 8 bases; bases outside gene matches: 2.

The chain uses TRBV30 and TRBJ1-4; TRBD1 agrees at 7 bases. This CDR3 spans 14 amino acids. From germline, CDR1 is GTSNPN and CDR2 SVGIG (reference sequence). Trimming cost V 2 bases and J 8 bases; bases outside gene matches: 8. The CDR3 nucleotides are TGTGCCTGGAGTCTCCAGGGGGTTAGAGAAAAACTGTTTTTT. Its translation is CAWSLQGVREKLFF. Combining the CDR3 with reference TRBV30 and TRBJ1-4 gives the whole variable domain SQTIHQWPATLVQPVGSPLSLECTVEGTSNPNLYWYRQAAGRGLQLLFYSVGIGQISSEVPQNLSASRPQDRQFILSSKKLLLSDSGFYLCAWSLQGVREKLFFGSGTQLSVL.

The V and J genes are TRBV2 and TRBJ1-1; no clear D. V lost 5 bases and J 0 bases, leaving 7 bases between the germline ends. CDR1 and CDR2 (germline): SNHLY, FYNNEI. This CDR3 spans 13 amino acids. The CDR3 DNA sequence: TGTGCCAGCAGTTCAACTCTGAACACTGAAGCTTTCTTT. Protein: CASSSTLNTEAFF.

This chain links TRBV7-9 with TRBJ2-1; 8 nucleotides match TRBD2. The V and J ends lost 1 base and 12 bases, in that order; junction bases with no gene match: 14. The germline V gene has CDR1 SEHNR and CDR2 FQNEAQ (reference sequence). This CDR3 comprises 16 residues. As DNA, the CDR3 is TGTGCCAGCAGCTTAGGCGGGACTAGTATCTTATCCGGGCAGTTCTTC. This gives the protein CASSLGGTSILSGQFF.

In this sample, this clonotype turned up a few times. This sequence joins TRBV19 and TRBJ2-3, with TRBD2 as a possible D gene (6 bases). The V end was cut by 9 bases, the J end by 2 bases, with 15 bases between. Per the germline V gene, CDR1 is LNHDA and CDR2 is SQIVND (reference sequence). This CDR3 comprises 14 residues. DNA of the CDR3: TGTGCCAGCCGCCGGGAGTACTACACAGATACGCAGTATTTT. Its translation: CASRREYYTDTQYF. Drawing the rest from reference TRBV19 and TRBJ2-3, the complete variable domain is DGGITQSPKYLFRKEGQNVTLSCEQNLNHDAMYWYRQDPGQGLRLIYYSQIVNDFQKGDIAEGYSVSREKKESFPLTVTSAQKNPTAFYLCASRREYYTDTQYFGPGTRLTVL.

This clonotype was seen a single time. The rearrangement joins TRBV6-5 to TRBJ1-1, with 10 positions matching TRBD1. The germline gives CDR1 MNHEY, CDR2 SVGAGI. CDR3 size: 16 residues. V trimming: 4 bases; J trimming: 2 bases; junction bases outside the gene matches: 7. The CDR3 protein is CASSLHRDRGNTEAFF. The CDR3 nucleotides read TGTGCCAGCAGTTTGCACCGGGACAGGGGTAACACTGAAGCTTTCTTT.

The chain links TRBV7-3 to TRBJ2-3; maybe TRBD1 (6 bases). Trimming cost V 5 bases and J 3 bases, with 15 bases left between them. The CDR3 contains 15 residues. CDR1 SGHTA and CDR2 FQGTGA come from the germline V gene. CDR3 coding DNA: TGTGCCAGCAGCCCGACAGGATACAGGACAGATACGCAGTATTTT. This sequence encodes CASSPTGYRTDTQYF.

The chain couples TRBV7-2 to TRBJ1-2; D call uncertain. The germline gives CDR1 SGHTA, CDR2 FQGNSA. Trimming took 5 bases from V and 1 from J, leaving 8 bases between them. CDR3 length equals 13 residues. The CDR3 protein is CASSLPINYGYTF. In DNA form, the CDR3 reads TGTGCCAGCAGCCTACCGATTAACTATGGCTACACCTTC.

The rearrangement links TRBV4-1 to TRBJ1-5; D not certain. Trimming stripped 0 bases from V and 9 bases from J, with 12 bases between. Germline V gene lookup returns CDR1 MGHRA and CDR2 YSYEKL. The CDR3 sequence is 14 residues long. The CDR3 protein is CASSQEVGRVPQHF. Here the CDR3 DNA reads TGCGCCAGCAGCCAAGAAGTAGGGAGGGTGCCCCAGCATTTT.

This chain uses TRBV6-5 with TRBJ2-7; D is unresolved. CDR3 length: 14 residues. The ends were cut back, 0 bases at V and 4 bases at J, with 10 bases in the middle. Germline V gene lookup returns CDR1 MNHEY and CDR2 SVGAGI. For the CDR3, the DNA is TGTGCCAGCAGTTACTCGAGAGTAGGATACGAGCAGTACTTC. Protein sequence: CASSYSRVGYEQYF.